Sequencing of this T cell receptor (beta chain) was carried out in a study of shared clonotypes between healthy human individuals. Study-wide results and caveats: Limited genetic and exposure-history diversity came from having few donors.

The genomic DNA of each subset was split evenly across several immunoSEQ plates. In the source study's methods: ImmunoSEQ output held junction-only sequences without quality scores, so filtering differed. TCRdb keeps only in-frame clones here, not all; method: immunoSEQ multiplex PCR. V, J and clone size derive from that table, while D and trimming were established from the DNA sequence. Of 490,000 or so clones in the sample, roughly four fifths were seen once. This CDR3 comprises 15 residues. The germline V and J ends were trimmed by 8 bases and 2 bases, with 17 bases remaining between them. From germline, CDR1 is MDHEN and CDR2 SYDVKM. Notes on this clone: Its antigen is unidentified.

The sequence was obtained from a woman between 40 and 50 years old in good health. Some clones in this sample may be carry-over from other donors' samples. The chain couples TRBV28 to TRBJ2-3, with D unresolved. Material for sequencing was PBMCs. The CDR3 nucleotides read TGTGCCAGCTTCAGGACGGCAGCCGCCACAGATACGCAGTATTTT. It codes for CASFRTAAATDTQYF.